This T cell receptor beta chain was sequenced during a study of blood T cell repertoires in COVID-19. Study-level background: The United States, Italy and Spain supplied acute and convalescent COVID-19 samples.

In the original processing: For nucleated cells, counts were estimated from reference gene primer amplification. Repertoires were generated with immunoSEQ multiplex PCR, while TCRdb's copy carries only in-frame clones and drops some. The V and J calls and clone size are taken from that table; D and trimming were inferred from the DNA. There are more than 95,000 clones in the sample; over 55% occur only once, and 2% to 2.5% lies in the top ten. The CDR3 consists of 17 residues. Germline trimming cut 6 bases from V and 3 bases from J; bases unmatched to any gene: 8. The germline V gene encodes CDR1 SGHAT and CDR2 FQNNGV. This clone showed up just a few times.

Sequenced: peripheral blood. The TCR comes from a woman between 65 and 79 years old with acute or convalescent COVID-19. The chain uses TRBV11-2 and TRBJ2-5; TRBD2 aligns across 15 bases. DNA of the CDR3: TGTGCCAGCAGTCCACGGACTAGCGGGGGGGCTAAAGAGACCCAGTACTTC. It translates to CASSPRTSGGAKETQYF.